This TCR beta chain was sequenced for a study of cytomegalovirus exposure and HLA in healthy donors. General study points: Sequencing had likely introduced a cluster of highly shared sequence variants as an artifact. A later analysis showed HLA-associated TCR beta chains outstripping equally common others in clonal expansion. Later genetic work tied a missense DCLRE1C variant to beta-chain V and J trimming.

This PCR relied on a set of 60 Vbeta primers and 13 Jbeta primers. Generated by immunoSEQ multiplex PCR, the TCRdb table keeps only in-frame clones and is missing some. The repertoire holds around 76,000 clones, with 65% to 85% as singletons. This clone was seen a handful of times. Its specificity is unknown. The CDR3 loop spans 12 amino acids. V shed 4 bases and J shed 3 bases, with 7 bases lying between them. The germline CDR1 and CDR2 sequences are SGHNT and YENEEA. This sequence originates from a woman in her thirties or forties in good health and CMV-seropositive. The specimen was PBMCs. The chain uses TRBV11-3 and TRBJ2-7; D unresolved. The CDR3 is CASSSTGYEQYF. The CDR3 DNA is TGTGCCAGCAGCTCCACGGGCTACGAGCAGTACTTC.